This T cell receptor beta chain was obtained from a study of blood T cells in healthy people across ages. Study conclusions and caveats: Whereas aged donors had fewer naive CD4+ cells, long-lived donors had more of them and higher diversity.

Germline assignment: CDR1 MNHEY and CDR2 SVGEGT. The CDR3 loop spans 13 amino acids. V shed 6 bases and J shed 5 bases, with 11 bases lying between them. As for this clonotype: The antigen is undetermined.

Together with a sample-barcoded 5' primer, a J-beta primer mix was included in a second PCR lasting about 6 to 11 cycles. A template-switch adaptor containing 12 random nucleotides labeled each cDNA molecule. TCRdb itself ran the 5' RACE reads through MiXCR, one entry per CDR3 protein. The repertoire holds more than 1,000,000 distinct CDR3 sequences, with about 25% as singletons. These data are also associated with another study on T cells of mothers and their children. That source adds: Reads recorded for TCR beta CDR3 numbered over 8 million per mother and several million per child. Slightly higher, non-significant overlap characterized related mother-child pairs relative to unrelated pairs.

The sequence came from a girl aged 2-9 years in good health. Sequencing input: blood. The chain is built from TRBV6-2 or TRBV6-3 and TRBJ2-1, with a possible D match to TRBD1 (5 bases). CDR3 residues: CASRQGNHNEQFF. The CDR3 DNA sequence: TGTGCCAGCAGGCAGGGCAACCACAATGAGCAGTTCTTC.